One sample yielded the 24 T cell receptor beta chains listed below, sequenced in a study of regulatory T cells in long-lasting Graves disease (dated by TCRdb to the early 2020s). The receptor library was made with multiplex PCR. The sequencer was an Illumina HiSeq 4000. To build TCR beta libraries, CDR3 regions were amplified by Arm-PCR using iRepertoire HTBI primers. The public reads were run again by TCRdb, first through fastp at Q25 and then through MiXCR, and only productive beta chains were kept. Each record represents a unique CDR3 protein, reported with the most common genes and DNA among its rows. For this sample there are around 500,000 distinct CDR3 sequences; more than 10% appear just once. About 8.3% of the sample goes to the ten largest clones. The intended sense of this specimen's time point label: newly diagnosed GD, antithyroid drugs for less than 3 months. For both TCR sequencing and RNA sequencing, RNA was extracted from PBMCs using TRIzol.

A further study also used this sample, focusing on T cells in Graves' hyperthyroidism and ophthalmopathy.

The starting material was peripheral blood mononuclear cells (PBMCs), obtained at new diagnosis, from a patient treated with antithyroid drugs. Every receptor here comes from a woman aged 30 to 39 with Graves disease. Donor details come from another sample of the same person, matched by shared clones.

The chain carries TRBV25-1 and TRBJ2-1; 10 bases are shared with TRBD2. V lost 0 bases, J lost 8 bases, and 4 bases stayed unmatched. The CDR3 sequence is 15 residues long. The germline V gene has CDR1 MGHDK and CDR2 SYGVNS. CDR3 region: CASSEYSGRGDEQFF. For the CDR3, the DNA is TGTGCCAGCAGTGAATACAGCGGGAGGGGTGATGAGCAGTTCTTC.

This chain links TRBV7-9 with TRBJ2-5, with 9 positions matching TRBD2. CDR1 and CDR2 (germline): SEHNR, FQNEAQ (reference sequence). The CDR3 runs 16 residues. Losses at the gene ends were 2 bases for V and 6 bases for J; bases not matched to a gene: 10. The CDR3 loop is CASSLHGSGRSKTQYF. The CDR3 DNA follows: TGTGCCAGCAGCTTACACGGTAGCGGGAGAAGTAAGACCCAGTACTTC. The complete variable domain, with remaining parts taken from reference TRBV7-9 and TRBJ2-5, reads DTGVSQNPRHKITKRGQNVTFRCDPISEHNRLYWYRQTLGQGPEFLTYFQNEAQLEKSRLLSDRFSAERPKGSFSTLEIQRTEQGDSAMYLCASSLHGSGRSKTQYFGPGTRLLVL.

The gene calls are TRBV29-1 and TRBJ2-7; TRBD1 is a possible D gene (5 bases). The ends were cut back, 5 bases at V and 1 base at J, with 15 bases in the middle. The CDR3 totals 14 residues. Germline CDR1 and CDR2: SQVTM and ANQGSEA. The CDR3 DNA reads as TGCAGCGTTCGGACATCCTTTGGTTCCTACGAGCAGTACTTC. As protein: CSVRTSFGSYEQYF.

This clonotype was counted ten times or more. This sequence joins TRBV7-2 and TRBJ2-1; 11 nucleotides agree with TRBD2. CDR1 SGHTA and CDR2 FQGNSA come from the germline V gene. V lost 0 bases to trimming and J lost 6 bases; unmatched junction nucleotides: 7. The CDR3 covers 17 residues. Written as DNA, the CDR3 is TGTGCCAGCAGCTTAGCGGGGGTAGCGGGAGGGCTCAATGAGCAGTTCTTC. This codes for CASSLAGVAGGLNEQFF.

This clonotype showed up just once. V usage is TRBV29-1 and J usage is TRBJ1-2, with D perhaps TRBD1 (5 bases). V was clipped by 7 bases and J by 2 bases, with 17 bases between them. The germline V gene encodes CDR1 SQVTM and CDR2 ANQGSEA. This CDR3 comprises 14 residues. The CDR3: CSALPDGDNYGYTF. CDR3 in DNA: TGCAGCGCACTACCCGACGGGGACAACTATGGCTACACCTTC.

The V call is TRBV14, the J call TRBJ2-1; possible D gene TRBD2, 5 bases. Germline loops: CDR1 SGHDN, CDR2 FVKESK. Trimming cost V 1 base and J 10 bases, with 11 bases left between them. This CDR3 comprises 13 residues. DNA for the CDR3: TGTGCCAGCAGCCAAGTGGGAGTATTAGAGCAGTTCTTC. Translating gives CASSQVGVLEQFF.

There are many counts of this clonotype. The rearrangement uses TRBV6-1 and TRBJ1-2; D is perhaps TRBD1 (5 bases). The CDR3 is made up of 11 amino acids. The germline gives CDR1 MNHNS, CDR2 SASEGT. Trimming shortened V by 7 bases and J by 8 bases, and 11 bases separated the two germline ends. The CDR3 protein is CASKWGGGYTF. The CDR3 DNA reads as TGTGCCAGCAAGTGGGGCGGGGGCTACACCTTC.

This clonotype was detected ten times or more. J is TRBJ2-5 and V is TRBV6-1; tentatively, D is TRBD1 (5 bases). The germline CDR1 and CDR2 sequences are MNHNS and SASEGT. The CDR3 contains 16 residues. Between the trimmed V and J ends, which lost 7 bases and 2 bases, there was a span of 20 bases. Here the CDR3 reads CASTTTGRRGQETQYF. The DNA of the CDR3 is TGTGCCAGCACTACCACAGGAAGGCGAGGTCAAGAGACCCAGTACTTC.

In this sample, this clonotype turned up a few times. J is TRBJ1-1 and V is TRBV5-8; D unresolved. This CDR3 has 15 amino acids. Trimming removed 1 base at V and 0 bases at J, with 10 bases between. The germline V gene encodes CDR1 SGHTS and CDR2 YDEGEE. CDR3 protein: CASSLFTTLNTEAFF. Written as DNA, the CDR3 is TGTGCCAGCAGCTTGTTCACCACATTGAACACTGAAGCTTTCTTT.

This clonotype has at least ten counts. The V call is TRBV27, the J call TRBJ2-2; a possible D gene is TRBD1 (6 bases). Germline CDR1 MNHEY, CDR2 SMNVEV (reference sequence). V was cut by 6 bases and J by 1 base, with 12 bases left in between. The CDR3 spans 15 residues. CDR3 protein: CASRQGTLNTGELFF. The CDR3 region has the DNA TGTGCCAGCAGACAAGGGACACTGAACACCGGGGAGCTGTTTTTT.

This clonotype was seen repeatedly, ten times or more. V is TRBV18 and J is TRBJ2-7, with D possibly matching TRBD1 (6 bases). The CDR3 extends over 14 amino acids. The germline gives CDR1 KGHSH, CDR2 LQKENI. Trimming took off 5 bases at V and 6 bases at J, with 17 bases between the two ends. CDR3 sequence: CASSVSATGLEQYF. The DNA of the CDR3 is TGTGCCAGCTCAGTGTCGGCTACAGGGCTCGAGCAGTACTTC.

This clonotype was detected ten times or more. This CDR3 reads CSARDRDKEHDEQFF. The CDR3 DNA follows: TGCAGTGCTAGAGATAGGGACAAGGAGCACGATGAGCAGTTCTTC. V usage is TRBV20-1 and J usage is TRBJ2-1; a possible D gene is TRBD1 (6 bases). CDR1 and CDR2 from the germline V gene are DFQATT and SNEGSKA (reference sequence). Deletions cut 0 bases from V and 8 bases from J, with 17 bases between. The CDR3 loop spans 15 amino acids.

This clonotype was seen at least ten times. J is TRBJ2-1 and V is TRBV11-2; D is uncertain. CDR3 length: 13 residues. V shed 0 bases and J shed 5 bases, with 5 bases lying between them. Looked up from germline, CDR1 is SGHAT and CDR2 is FQNNGV. The CDR3 DNA is TGTGCCAGCAGCTTAGAAGCTAACAATGAGCAGTTCTTC. It codes for CASSLEANNEQFF.

This rearrangement joins TRBV18 to TRBJ1-3; tentative D call: TRBD1 (5 bases). The germline V gene encodes CDR1 KGHSH and CDR2 LQKENI. The CDR3 loop spans 15 amino acids. Trimming pared 3 bases from V and 0 bases from J, leaving 9 bases between. The CDR3 DNA reads as TGTGCCAGCTCACCCGACGGGACCTCTGGAAACACCATATATTTT. It yields the protein CASSPDGTSGNTIYF. Together with reference TRBV18 and TRBJ1-3, the CDR3 gives the full variable domain: NAGVMQNPRHLVRRRGQEARLRCSPMKGHSHVYWYRQLPEEGLKFMVYLQKENIIDESGMPKERFSAEFPKEGPSILRIQQVVRGDSAAYFCASSPDGTSGNTIYFGEGSWLTVV.

The V call is TRBV7-8, the J call TRBJ2-1, with a weak D call TRBD2 (5 bases). The germline V and J ends were trimmed by 5 bases and 0 bases, with 20 bases remaining between them. This CDR3 contains 18 residues. Germline V gene lookup returns CDR1 SGHVS and CDR2 FQNEAQ. The CDR3 loop is CASSPRAGSRSSYNEQFF. DNA of the CDR3: TGTGCCAGCAGCCCAAGGGCGGGTTCGCGGAGCTCCTACAATGAGCAGTTCTTC.

Ten or more counts support this clonotype. The CDR3 region has the DNA TGTGCCAGCCGACAGGAAAACTATGGCTACACCTTC. This gives the protein CASRQENYGYTF. The chain uses TRBV2 and TRBJ1-2; a weak D match, TRBD1 (6 bases). V lost 8 bases and J 2 bases, leaving 9 bases between the germline ends. Germline CDR1 SNHLY, CDR2 FYNNEI. CDR3 length: 12 amino acids.

This clonotype showed up many times. This sequence joins TRBV20-1 and TRBJ2-1, with 9 bases lining up with TRBD1. Trimming removed 4 bases from V and 8 bases from J; junction bases left unmatched: 9. Per the germline V gene, CDR1 is DFQATT and CDR2 is SNEGSKA (reference sequence). The CDR3 totals 14 residues. This CDR3 reads CSAIPGQGKHEQFF. CDR3 nucleotide sequence: TGCAGTGCTATCCCGGGACAGGGCAAACATGAGCAGTTCTTC.

This clonotype was seen at least ten times. The chain uses TRBV12-3 or TRBV12-4 and TRBJ2-1; D possibly corresponds to TRBD1 (5 bases). V was shortened by 11 bases and J by 8 bases, with 22 bases between the two germline ends. The CDR3 spans 14 residues. DNA of the CDR3: TGTGCCTCGTCCTCTACCAGGGTTACCGATGAGCAGTTCTTC. It translates to CASSSTRVTDEQFF.

This clonotype was seen ten or more times. The chain combines TRBV19 with TRBJ1-2; D is perhaps TRBD1 (6 bases). The CDR3 is made up of 17 amino acids. V lost 3 bases, J lost 8 bases, and 25 bases lay in between. Germline CDR1 reads LNHDA; CDR2 reads SQIVND (reference sequence). Here the CDR3 DNA reads TGTGCCAGTAGTATCGAACGGCACCATCGCGAGGGGGTAGGCTACACCTTC. As protein: CASSIERHHREGVGYTF.

This clonotype was counted at least ten times. The genes are TRBV6-2 or TRBV6-3 and TRBJ2-3, with 7 bases lining up with TRBD2. Germline CDR1 and CDR2: MNHEY and SVGEGT. The ends lost 2 bases at V and 2 bases at J; junction bases unmatched: 7. This CDR3 has 16 amino acids. CDR3 loop: CASSYGPGRVTDTQYF. DNA for the CDR3: TGTGCCAGCAGTTACGGCCCAGGGAGGGTCACAGATACGCAGTATTTT.

Turning to this clonotype: This clone may be a read error of a much larger clone one base away. The gene calls are TRBV2 and TRBJ1-2; weak D call: TRBD1 (5 bases). The CDR3 loop spans 14 amino acids. The germline V gene encodes CDR1 SNHLY and CDR2 FYNNEI. V dropped 8 bases and J dropped 4 bases, with 17 bases sitting between them. CDR3 residues: CASRVDQGLYGYTF. CDR3 DNA: TGTGCCAGCCGCGTAGATCAGGGCCTCTATGGCTACACCTTC.

The CDR3 nucleotides are TGCAGTGCTTCCGTGGTAGCGGGACTATACTCCTACGAGCAGTACTTC. Its protein is CSASVVAGLYSYEQYF. J is TRBJ2-7 and V is TRBV20-1, with TRBD2 matching 8 bases. Trimming took 5 bases from V and 0 from J; bases not matched to a gene: 12. CDR1 DFQATT and CDR2 SNEGSKA come from the germline V gene (reference sequence). The CDR3 totals 16 residues.

This clonotype occurred many times. The chain carries TRBV7-2 and TRBJ2-1; no firm D call. This CDR3 is built from 12 residues. Trimming left V 4 bases short and J 10 bases short, with 11 bases between. CDR1 SGHTA and CDR2 FQGNSA come from the germline V gene. The CDR3 DNA reads as TGTGCCAGCAGCTCCTTCGGCTCGGAGCAGTTCTTC. This translates into CASSSFGSEQFF.

This clonotype was counted many times. This rearrangement joins TRBV12-3 or TRBV12-4 to TRBJ2-5; perhaps TRBD2 as D (5 bases). The CDR3 spans 14 residues. V was trimmed by 7 bases and J by 1 base, leaving 13 bases between them. The CDR3 sequence is CASKERSAQETQYF. The CDR3 coding sequence is TGTGCCAGCAAGGAGCGGAGCGCCCAAGAGACCCAGTACTTC.